This TCR beta chain is from a study of CXCR3-negative and CXCR3-positive naive CD8 T cells. The germline V gene has CDR1 SGHDT and CDR2 YYEEEE. The CDR3 extends over 14 amino acids. cDNA libraries for TRB were generated by 5' RACE incorporating UMI labels. Reprocessing the 5' RACE reads, TCRdb reports a single entry for every CDR3 protein and omits DNA. This listing includes about 30,000 distinct CDR3 sequences. Note on this clonotype: Its antigen is not known.

Study-wide results and limits: Once cells were cryopreserved, CXCR3 expression went down partly, and most assays used fresh PBMCs. The TRBV-TRBJ usage of naive CXCR3-negative and CXCR3-positive cells was similar, but that of memory cells differed. Diversity was high in both naive subsets and much lower in memory cells.

Every individual CD8+ T cell subset underwent sorting in triplicate at approximately 280,000 cells apiece. Sequenced input: memory CD8+ T cells from blood. This TCR derives from a human donor in good health. Some clones in this sample may be carry-over from other donors' samples. This rearrangement joins TRBV5-6 to TRBJ2-1. The CDR3 loop reads CASSLAFPNNEQFF.